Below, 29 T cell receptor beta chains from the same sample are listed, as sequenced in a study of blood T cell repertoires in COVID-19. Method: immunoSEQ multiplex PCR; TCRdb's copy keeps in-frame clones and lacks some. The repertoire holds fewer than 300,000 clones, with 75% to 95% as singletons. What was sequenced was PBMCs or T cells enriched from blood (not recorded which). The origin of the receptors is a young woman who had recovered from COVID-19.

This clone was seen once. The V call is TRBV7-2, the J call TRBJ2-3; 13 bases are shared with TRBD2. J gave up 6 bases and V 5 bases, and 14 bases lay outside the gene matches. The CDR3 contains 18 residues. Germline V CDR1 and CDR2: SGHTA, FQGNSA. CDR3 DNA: TGTGCCAGCAGCCCCCGGACTAGCGGGAGTGGGCGGGGGGATACGCAGTATTTT. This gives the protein CASSPRTSGSGRGDTQYF.

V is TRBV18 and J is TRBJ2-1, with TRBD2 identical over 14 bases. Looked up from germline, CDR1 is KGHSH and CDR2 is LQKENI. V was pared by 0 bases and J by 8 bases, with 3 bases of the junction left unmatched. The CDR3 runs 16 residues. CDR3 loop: CASSPPGLAGEDEQFF. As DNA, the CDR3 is TGTGCCAGCTCACCACCGGGACTAGCGGGAGAAGATGAGCAGTTCTTC. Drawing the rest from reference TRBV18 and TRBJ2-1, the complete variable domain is NAGVMQNPRHLVRRRGQEARLRCSPMKGHSHVYWYRQLPEEGLKFMVYLQKENIIDESGMPKERFSAEFPKEGPSILRIQQVVRGDSAAYFCASSPPGLAGEDEQFFGPGTRLTVL.

CDR3 coding DNA: TGTGCCACATGTCGCGAGACAGAGCAGCCCCAGCATTTT. Translated, it gives CATCRETEQPQHF. The rearrangement joins TRBV10-3 to TRBJ1-5; the D gene is possibly TRBD1 (5 bases). From germline, CDR1 is ENHRY and CDR2 SYGVKD. The CDR3 loop spans 13 amino acids. V gave up 10 bases and J gave up 7 bases, with 17 bases separating them.

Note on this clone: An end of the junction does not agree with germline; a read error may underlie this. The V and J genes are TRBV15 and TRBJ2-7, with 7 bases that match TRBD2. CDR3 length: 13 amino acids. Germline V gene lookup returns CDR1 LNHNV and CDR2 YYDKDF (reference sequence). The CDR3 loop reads CATGRDSGGEQYF. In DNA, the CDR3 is TGTGCCACCGGCAGAGATTCGGGGGGCGAGCAGTACTTC.

This CDR3 reads CASSSPGQGFRSAGELFF. CDR3 DNA: TGTGCCAGCAGTTCTCCTGGACAGGGGTTTCGGTCAGCCGGGGAGCTGTTTTTT. The V and J genes are TRBV28 and TRBJ2-2; 9 bases agree with TRBD1. Trimming removed 4 bases from V and 6 bases from J; junction bases left unmatched: 15. This CDR3 has 18 amino acids. Germline CDR1 is MDHEN and CDR2 is SYDVKM.

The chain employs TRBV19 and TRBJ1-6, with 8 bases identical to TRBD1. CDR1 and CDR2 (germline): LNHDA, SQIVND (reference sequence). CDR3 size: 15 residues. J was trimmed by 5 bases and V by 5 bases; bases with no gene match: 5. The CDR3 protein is CASSPDRADNSPLHF. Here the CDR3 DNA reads TGTGCCAGTAGTCCGGACAGGGCCGATAATTCACCCCTCCACTTT.

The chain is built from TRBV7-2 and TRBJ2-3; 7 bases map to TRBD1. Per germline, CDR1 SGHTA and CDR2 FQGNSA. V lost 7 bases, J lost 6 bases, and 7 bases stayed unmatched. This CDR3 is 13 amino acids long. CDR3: CASIRTGGDTQYF. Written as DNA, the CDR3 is TGTGCCAGCATCAGGACAGGTGGGGATACGCAGTATTTT.

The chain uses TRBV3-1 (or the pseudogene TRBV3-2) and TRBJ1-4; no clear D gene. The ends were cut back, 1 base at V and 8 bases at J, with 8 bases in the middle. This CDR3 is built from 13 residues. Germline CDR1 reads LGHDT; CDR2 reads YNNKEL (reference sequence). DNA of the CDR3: TGTGCCAGCAGCCAAGGATTTCGGGAAAAACTGTTTTTT. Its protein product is CASSQGFREKLFF.

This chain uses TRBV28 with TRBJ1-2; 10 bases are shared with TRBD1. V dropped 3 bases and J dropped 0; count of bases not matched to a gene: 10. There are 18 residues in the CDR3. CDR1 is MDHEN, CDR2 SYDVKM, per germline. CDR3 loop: CASSFERGTGATNYGYTF. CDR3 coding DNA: TGTGCCAGCAGTTTTGAGAGAGGGACAGGGGCCACTAACTATGGCTACACCTTC.

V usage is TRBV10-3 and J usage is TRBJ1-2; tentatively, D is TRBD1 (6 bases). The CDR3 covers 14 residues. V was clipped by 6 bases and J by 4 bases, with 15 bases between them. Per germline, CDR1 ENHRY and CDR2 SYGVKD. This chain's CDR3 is CAIRTGNSSYGYTF. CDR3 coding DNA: TGTGCCATCAGGACAGGCAATAGTTCCTATGGCTACACCTTC.

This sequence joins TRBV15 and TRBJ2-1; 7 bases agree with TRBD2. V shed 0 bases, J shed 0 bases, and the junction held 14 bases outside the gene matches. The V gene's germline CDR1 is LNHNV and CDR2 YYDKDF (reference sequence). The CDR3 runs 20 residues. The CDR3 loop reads CATSREASGLANPSYNEQFF. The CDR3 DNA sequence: TGTGCCACCAGCAGAGAGGCTAGCGGACTCGCTAACCCCTCCTACAATGAGCAGTTCTTC.

CDR3 residues: CATSRGQTNSPLHF. CDR3 DNA sequence: TGTGCCACCAGCAGGGGACAGACTAATTCACCCCTCCACTTT. The chain uses TRBV15 and TRBJ1-6; 7 bases agree with TRBD1. Germline V CDR1 and CDR2: LNHNV, YYDKDF (reference sequence). The length of the CDR3 is 14 residues. V was pared by 3 bases and J by 6 bases, with 2 bases of the junction left unmatched.

The CDR3 DNA follows: TGTGCCAGCTCACCACCGGGCGCCGGGGTACGGACTGAAGCTTTCTTT. It yields the protein CASSPPGAGVRTEAFF. The rearrangement uses TRBV18 and TRBJ1-1; the D is unclear. Germline loops: CDR1 KGHSH, CDR2 LQKENI. Trimming stripped 0 bases from V and 5 bases from J, with 16 bases between. This CDR3 contains 16 residues. The whole variable domain, filled in from reference TRBV18 and TRBJ1-1, reads NAGVMQNPRHLVRRRGQEARLRCSPMKGHSHVYWYRQLPEEGLKFMVYLQKENIIDESGMPKERFSAEFPKEGPSILRIQQVVRGDSAAYFCASSPPGAGVRTEAFFGQGTRLTVV.

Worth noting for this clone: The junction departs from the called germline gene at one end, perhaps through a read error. This CDR3 is CASSSPTGYGQYF. CDR3 bases: TGTGCCAGCAGTTCACCCACAGGTTACGGGCAGTACTTC. The chain has TRBV6-5 and TRBJ2-7; maybe TRBD1 (5 bases). The CDR3 is 13 amino acids. Germline V CDR1 and CDR2: MNHEY, SVGAGI.

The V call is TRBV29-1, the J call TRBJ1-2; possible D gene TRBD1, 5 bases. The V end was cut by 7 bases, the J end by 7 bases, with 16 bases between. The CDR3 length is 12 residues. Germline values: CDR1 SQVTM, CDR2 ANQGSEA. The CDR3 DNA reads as TGCAGCGGGGGGGAGGGGTCCCGTGGCTACACCTTC. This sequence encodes CSGGEGSRGYTF. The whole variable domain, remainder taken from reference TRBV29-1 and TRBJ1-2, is SAVISQKPSRDICQRGTSLTIQCQVDSQVTMMFWYRQQPGQSLTLIATANQGSEATYESGFVIDKFPISRPNLTFSTLTVSNMSPEDSSIYLCSGGEGSRGYTFGSGTRLTVV.

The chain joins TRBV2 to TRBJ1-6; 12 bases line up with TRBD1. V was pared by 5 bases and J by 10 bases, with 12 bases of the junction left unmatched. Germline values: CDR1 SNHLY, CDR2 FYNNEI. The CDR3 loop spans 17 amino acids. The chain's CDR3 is CASSPWDRGPLRSPLHF. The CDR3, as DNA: TGTGCCAGCAGTCCCTGGGACAGGGGGCCCCTACGGTCACCCCTCCACTTT.

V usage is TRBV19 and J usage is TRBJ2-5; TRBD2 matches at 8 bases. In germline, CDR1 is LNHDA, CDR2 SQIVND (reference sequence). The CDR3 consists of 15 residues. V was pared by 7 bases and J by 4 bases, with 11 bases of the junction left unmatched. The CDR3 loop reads CASTDRGGAGETQYF. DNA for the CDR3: TGTGCCAGTACTGACCGGGGGGGGGCCGGAGAGACCCAGTACTTC.

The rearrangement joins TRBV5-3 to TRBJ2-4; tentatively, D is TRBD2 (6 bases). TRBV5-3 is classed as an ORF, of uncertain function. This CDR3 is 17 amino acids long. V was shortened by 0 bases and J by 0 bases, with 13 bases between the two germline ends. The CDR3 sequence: CARSLEVGGRAKNIQYF. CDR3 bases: TGTGCCAGAAGCTTGGAAGTAGGAGGGCGAGCCAAAAACATTCAGTACTTC.

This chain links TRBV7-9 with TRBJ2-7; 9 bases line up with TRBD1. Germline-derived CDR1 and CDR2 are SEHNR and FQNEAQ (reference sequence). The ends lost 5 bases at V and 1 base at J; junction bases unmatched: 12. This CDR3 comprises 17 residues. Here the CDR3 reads CASSRGQGVGLSYEQYF. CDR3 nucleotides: TGTGCCAGCAGCCGGGGACAGGGTGTGGGACTGTCCTACGAGCAGTACTTC.

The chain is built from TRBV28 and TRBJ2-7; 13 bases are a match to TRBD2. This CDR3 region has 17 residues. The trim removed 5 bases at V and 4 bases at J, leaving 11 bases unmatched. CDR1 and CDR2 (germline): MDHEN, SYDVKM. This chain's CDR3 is CASSPGGGLAGSYEQYF. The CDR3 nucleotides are TGTGCCAGCAGTCCCGGGGGGGGACTAGCGGGATCTTACGAGCAGTACTTC.

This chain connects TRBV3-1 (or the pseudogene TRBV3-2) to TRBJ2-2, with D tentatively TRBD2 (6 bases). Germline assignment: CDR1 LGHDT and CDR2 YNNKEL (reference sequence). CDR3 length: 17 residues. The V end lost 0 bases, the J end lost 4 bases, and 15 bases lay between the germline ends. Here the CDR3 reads CASSQDCRESATGELFF. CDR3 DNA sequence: TGTGCCAGCAGCCAAGATTGTCGGGAGTCGGCCACCGGGGAGCTGTTTTTT.

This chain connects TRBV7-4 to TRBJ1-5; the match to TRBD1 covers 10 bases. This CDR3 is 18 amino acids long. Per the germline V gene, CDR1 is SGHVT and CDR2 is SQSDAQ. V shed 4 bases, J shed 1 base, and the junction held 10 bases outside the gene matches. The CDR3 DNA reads TGTGCCAGCAGCTGCCGGGACAGGGGACAGGTGAGCAATCAGCCCCAGCATTTT. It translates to CASSCRDRGQVSNQPQHF.

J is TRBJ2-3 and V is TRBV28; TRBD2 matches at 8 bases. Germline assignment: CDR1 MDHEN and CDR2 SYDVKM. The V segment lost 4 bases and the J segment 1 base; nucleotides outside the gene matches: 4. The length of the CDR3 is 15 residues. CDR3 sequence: CASSYSGAGTDTQYF. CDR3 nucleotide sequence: TGTGCCAGCAGTTATAGCGGGGCGGGCACAGATACGCAGTATTTT. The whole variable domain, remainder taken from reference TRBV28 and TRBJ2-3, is DVKVTQSSRYLVKRTGEKVFLECVQDMDHENMFWYRQDPGLGLRLIYFSYDVKMKEKGDIPEGYSVSREKKERFSLILESASTNQTSMYLCASSYSGAGTDTQYFGPGTRLTVL.

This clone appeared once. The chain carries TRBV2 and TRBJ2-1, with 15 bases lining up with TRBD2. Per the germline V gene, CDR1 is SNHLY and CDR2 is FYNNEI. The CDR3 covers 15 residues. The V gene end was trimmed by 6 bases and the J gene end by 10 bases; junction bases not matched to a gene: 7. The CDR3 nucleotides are TGTGCCAGCAGCTCCGGACTAGCGGGAGGGGAGGAGCAGTTCTTC. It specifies CASSSGLAGGEEQFF.

CDR3 DNA sequence: TGTGCCAGCTCACCACCGGTGGCAGGTAATGAGCAGTTCTTC. Its translation: CASSPPVAGNEQFF. The genes are TRBV18 and TRBJ2-1; D remains unclear. Germline V CDR1 and CDR2: KGHSH, LQKENI. This CDR3 spans 14 amino acids. Trimming left V 0 bases short and J 7 bases short, with 10 bases between. Based on the CDR3 plus reference TRBV18 and TRBJ2-1, the full variable domain is NAGVMQNPRHLVRRRGQEARLRCSPMKGHSHVYWYRQLPEEGLKFMVYLQKENIIDESGMPKERFSAEFPKEGPSILRIQQVVRGDSAAYFCASSPPVAGNEQFFGPGTRLTVL.

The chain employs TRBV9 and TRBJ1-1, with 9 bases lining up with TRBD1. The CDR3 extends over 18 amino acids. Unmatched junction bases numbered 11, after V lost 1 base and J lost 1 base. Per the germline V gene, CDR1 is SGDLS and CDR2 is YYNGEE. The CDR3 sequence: CASSVTWIEGQGNTEAFF. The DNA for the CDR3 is TGTGCCAGCAGCGTAACGTGGATTGAGGGACAGGGGAACACTGAAGCTTTCTTT.

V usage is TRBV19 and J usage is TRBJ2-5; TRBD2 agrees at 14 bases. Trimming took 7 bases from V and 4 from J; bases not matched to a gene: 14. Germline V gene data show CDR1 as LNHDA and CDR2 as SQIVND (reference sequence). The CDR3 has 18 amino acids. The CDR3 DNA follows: TGTGCCAGTAAGGGACTAGCGGGAGTTGGTTGGGCTGGAGAGACCCAGTACTTC. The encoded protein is CASKGLAGVGWAGETQYF.

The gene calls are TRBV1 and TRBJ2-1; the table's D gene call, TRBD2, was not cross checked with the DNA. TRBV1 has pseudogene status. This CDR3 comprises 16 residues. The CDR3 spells CTSSHFGSTDGDEQFF. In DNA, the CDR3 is TGCACCAGCAGCCATTTTGGGAGTACGGATGGGGATGAGCAGTTCTTC.

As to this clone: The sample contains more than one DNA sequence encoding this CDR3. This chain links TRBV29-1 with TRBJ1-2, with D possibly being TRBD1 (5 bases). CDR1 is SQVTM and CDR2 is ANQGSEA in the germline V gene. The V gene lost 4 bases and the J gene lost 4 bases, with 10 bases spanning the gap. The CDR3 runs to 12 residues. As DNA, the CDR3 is TGCAGCGTTGTGGGCCAGGGCTATGGCTACACCTTC. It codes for CSVVGQGYGYTF.